What follows are 17 T cell receptor beta chains derived from one specimen sequenced in a study of T cell clonality in common variable immunodeficiency. Libraries were prepared by immunoSEQ multiplex PCR; TCRdb keeps only in-frame clonotypes and omits some of them. The sample holds 50,000 to 65,000 clones, and no clone turns up only once. Sequencing input: peripheral blood mononuclear cells. Receptors were obtained from a person aged 18-70 years in good health.

This clone was counted many times. The read terminates 3 residues before the CDR3 end, so the remaining end is supplied by the germline J gene. The chain has TRBV4-2 and TRBJ2-2; TRBD2 aligns across 10 bases. The CDR3 sequence is 17 residues long. Germline V gene lookup returns CDR1 LGHNA and CDR2 YNFKEQ. V was clipped by 1 base and J by 4 bases; unmatched bases: 6. CDR3 in amino acids: CASSQALAGAPTGELFF. The CDR3 bases that were read are TGTGCCAGCAGCCAAGCCCTAGCGGGAGCTCCCACCGGGGAG.

This clone has just a few counts. One end of the junction varies from germline; a read error may be responsible. The CDR3 end falls 3 residues outside the read, so it is completed with the germline J gene. The chain couples TRBV7-4 to TRBJ2-3, with D tentatively TRBD2 (6 bases). CDR3 length equals 16 residues. CDR1 SGHVT and CDR2 SQSDAQ come from the germline V gene. Partial CDR3 DNA: TGCACCAGCAGCCCCCTTGGGGCGGGGAGCACAGATACG. It specifies CTSSPLGAGSTDT. The full CDR3 reads CTSSPLGAGSTDTQYF.

This clone was observed a handful of times. The read is 3 residues too short to cover the CDR3 end, so that end is filled in from the germline J gene. The gene calls are TRBV5-1 and TRBJ2-7; TRBD1 aligns across 7 bases. The CDR3 loop spans 14 amino acids. Germline CDR1 reads SGHRS; CDR2 reads YFSETQ. Losses at the gene ends were 4 bases for V and 6 bases for J; bases not matched to a gene: 10. CDR3 sequence reads: CASSLQTGTGEQYF. The sequenced part of the CDR3 DNA is TGCGCCAGCAGCCTGCAGACAGGGACGGGCGAG.

This clone was seen at least ten times. From the germline J gene comes the end of the CDR3, since the read stops 3 residues before it. The chain employs TRBV12-3 or TRBV12-4 and TRBJ1-4; 8 bases agree with TRBD1. This CDR3 spans 15 amino acids. V lost 5 bases, J lost 6 bases, and 8 bases stayed unmatched. The CDR3 spells CASSPHRGGDEKLFF. CDR3 DNA (partial): TGTGCCAGCAGTCCCCACAGGGGGGGAGATGAAAAA.

This clone was counted ten times or more. The read terminates 3 residues ahead of where the CDR3 ends, so the germline J gene completes it. The chain employs TRBV6-1 and TRBJ1-2; TRBD1 is a possible D gene (6 bases). The CDR3 covers 15 residues. CDR1 and CDR2 (germline): MNHNS, SASEGT. The sequenced CDR3 bases are TGTGCCAGCAGTGGACAGGCAACTCTGTCGGACGGC. Amino acid sequence: CASSGQATLSDG. The CDR3 in its entirety is CASSGQATLSDGYTF.

This clone was seen many times. Read data end 3 residues before the CDR3 end; the end is taken from the germline J gene. The chain links TRBV5-4 to TRBJ1-2; D not resolved. The germline V gene has CDR1 SGHNT and CDR2 YYREEE (reference sequence). This CDR3 is built from 15 residues. Trimming removed 4 bases from V and 1 base from J, with 14 bases in between. CDR3 bases read: TGTGCCAGCAGCCAGGCCCGTGGAGTTAACTATGGC. Amino acids: CASSQARGVNYG. The entire CDR3 reads CASSQARGVNYGYTF.

This clone was counted many times. The CDR3 end lies 3 residues beyond the end of the read and is filled in from the germline J gene. V is TRBV10-3 and J is TRBJ2-6; the D gene is possibly TRBD2 (5 bases). The germline gives CDR1 ENHRY, CDR2 SYGVKD. Trimming cost V 11 bases and J 2 bases, with 13 bases left between them. The CDR3 length is 14 residues. CDR3 sequence: CAGSPGAGANVLTF. The CDR3 DNA, read in part, is TGTGCCGGAAGCCCCGGGGCTGGGGCCAACGTC.

Ten or more counts support this clone. The read ends 3 residues before the CDR3 terminus; that terminus is restored from the germline J gene. The chain employs TRBV30 and TRBJ1-4; TRBD1 is a possible D gene (5 bases). From germline, CDR1 is GTSNPN and CDR2 SVGIG (reference sequence). The V end was cut by 7 bases, the J end by 5 bases, with 11 bases between. The length of the CDR3 is 12 residues. The sequenced CDR3 bases are TGTGCCTCGGACAATTCAAATGAAAAA. Translated, it gives CASDNSNEK. The complete CDR3 protein is CASDNSNEKLFF. Together with reference TRBV30 and TRBJ1-4, the CDR3 gives the full variable domain: SQTIHQWPATLVQPVGSPLSLECTVEGTSNPNLYWYRQAAGRGLQLLFYSVGIGQISSEVPQNLSASRPQDRQFILSSKKLLLSDSGFYLCASDNSNEKLFFGSGTQLSVL.

This clone was picked up many times. The read terminates 3 residues ahead of where the CDR3 ends, so the germline J gene completes it. This rearrangement joins TRBV15 to TRBJ1-2; D is unclear. The germline gives CDR1 LNHNV, CDR2 YYDKDF (reference sequence). The CDR3 covers 14 residues. CDR3: CATSRDLRSEGYTF. The CDR3 DNA, read in part, is TGTGCCACCAGCAGAGATCTTCGGAGCGAAGGC.

This clone was detected ten times or more. The missing CDR3 end, 3 residues past where the read stops, is filled in from the germline J gene. The rearrangement links TRBV6-1 to TRBJ2-3, with TRBD2 matching 14 bases. V was pared by 1 base and J by 3 bases, with 6 bases of the junction left unmatched. The V gene's germline CDR1 is MNHNS and CDR2 SASEGT. CDR3 size: 18 residues. The CDR3 bases that were read are TGTGCCAGCAGTGAAGGGACTAGCGGGAGGTTAGGGACAGATACG. This translates into CASSEGTSGRLGTDT. The entire CDR3 sequence reads CASSEGTSGRLGTDTQYF.

This clone has ten or more counts. The read ends 3 residues before the CDR3 terminus; that terminus is restored from the germline J gene. This chain links TRBV10-3 with TRBJ2-7, with 7 bases identical to TRBD1. The CDR3 has 13 residues. Trimming took 11 bases from V and 4 from J; bases not matched to a gene: 11. From germline, CDR1 is ENHRY and CDR2 SYGVKD. CDR3 loop: CALSYGTDYEQYF. The part of the CDR3 DNA that was read is TGTGCCCTGTCGTACGGGACAGATTACGAG.

This clone came up many times. The read terminates 3 residues ahead of where the CDR3 ends, so the germline J gene completes it. The gene calls are TRBV6-4 and TRBJ1-4; no clear D gene. With 2 bases removed from V and 8 bases from J, the gap between germline ends came to 3 bases. Germline-derived CDR1 and CDR2 are MRHNA and SNTAGT. The CDR3 runs to 11 residues. Incomplete CDR3 DNA: TGTGCCAGCAGTGACGGCGAAAAA. Its translation is CASSDGEK. The whole CDR3 is CASSDGEKLFF.

Ten or more counts support this clone. The read is 3 residues too short to cover the CDR3 end, so that end is filled in from the germline J gene. The chain carries TRBV12-5 and TRBJ2-2, with TRBD1 matching 7 bases. With 0 bases clipped from V and 3 bases from J, the junction kept 7 bases outside the gene matches. The CDR3 is 17 residues long. CDR1 and CDR2 from the germline V gene are LGHNT and FRNRAP. The CDR3 reads CASGLVSGTAHTGELFF. Incomplete CDR3 DNA: TGTGCTAGTGGTTTGGTATCCGGGACAGCCCACACCGGGGAG.

This clone was recorded many times. The CDR3 end lies 3 residues beyond the end of the read and is filled in from the germline J gene. The chain couples TRBV30 to TRBJ1-6; TRBD1 matches 7 bases. There are 14 residues in the CDR3. V was pared by 3 bases and J by 8 bases, with 7 bases of the junction left unmatched. The germline gives CDR1 GTSNPN, CDR2 SVGIG (reference sequence). This chain's CDR3 is CAWSAFTGDSPLHF. The DNA read from the CDR3 is TGTGCCTGGAGCGCCTTTACAGGGGATTCACCC.

This clone turned up a few times. Read coverage stops 3 residues before the CDR3 terminus; the germline J gene supplies the remainder. The chain carries TRBV10-2 and TRBJ2-7; 10 bases fit TRBD2. The CDR3 runs 16 residues. CDR1 and CDR2 (germline): WSHSY, SAAADI. The V segment lost 3 bases and the J segment 0 bases; nucleotides outside the gene matches: 5. The CDR3 is CASSDPRTSGSYEQYF. CDR3 DNA (partial): TGCGCCAGCAGTGATCCCCGGACTAGCGGCTCCTACGAG.

This clone occurred many times. The read ends 3 residues shy of where the CDR3 ends; the end is completed using the germline J gene. This chain joins TRBV7-3 and TRBJ1-6; 10 nucleotides agree with TRBD1. The germline V gene has CDR1 SGHTA and CDR2 FQGTGA. There are 15 residues in the CDR3. CDR3 sequence: CASSQGTGANYPLHF. CDR3 DNA (partial): TGTGCCAGCAGCCAAGGGACAGGGGCTAACTATCCC. The full variable domain, in which reference TRBV7-3 and TRBJ1-6 provide the parts outside the CDR3, is GAGVSQTPSNKVTEKGKYVELRCDPISGHTALYWYRQSLGQGPEFLIYFQGTGAADDSGLPNDRFFAVRPEGSVSTLKIQRTERGDSAVYLCASSQGTGANYPLHFGNGTRLTVT.

This clone was seen at least ten times. The sequenced fragment ends 3 residues before the CDR3 boundary, so the rest is inferred from the germline J gene. The rearrangement joins TRBV20-1 to TRBJ2-4, with a tentative D call TRBD1 (6 bases). V lost 1 base, J lost 3 bases, and 10 bases lay in between. This CDR3 contains 14 residues. Per germline, CDR1 DFQATT and CDR2 SNEGSKA (reference sequence). CDR3 bases read: TGCAGTGCTAGAGGGCCAGGGGACAAAAACATT. Its translation is CSARGPGDKNI. The whole CDR3 region reads CSARGPGDKNIQYF.